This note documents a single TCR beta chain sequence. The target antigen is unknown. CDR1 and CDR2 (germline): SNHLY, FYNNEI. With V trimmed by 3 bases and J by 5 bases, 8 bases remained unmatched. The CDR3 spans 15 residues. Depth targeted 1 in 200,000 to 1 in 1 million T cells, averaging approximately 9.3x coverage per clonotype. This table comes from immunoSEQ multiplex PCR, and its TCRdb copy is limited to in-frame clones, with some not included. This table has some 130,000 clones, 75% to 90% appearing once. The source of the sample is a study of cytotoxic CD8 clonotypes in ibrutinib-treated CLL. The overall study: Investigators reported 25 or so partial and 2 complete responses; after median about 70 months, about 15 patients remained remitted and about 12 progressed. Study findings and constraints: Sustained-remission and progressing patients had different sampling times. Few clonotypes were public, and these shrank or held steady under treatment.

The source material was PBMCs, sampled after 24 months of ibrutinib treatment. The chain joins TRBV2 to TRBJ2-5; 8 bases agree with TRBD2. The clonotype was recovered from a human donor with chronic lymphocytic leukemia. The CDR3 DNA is TGTGCCAGCAGTGATCCCGGGAGGGCCGGGGAGACCCAGTACTTC. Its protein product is CASSDPGRAGETQYF.